Below, one TCR beta chain is given with its context. Its antigen is unidentified. Other nucleotide sequences from this sample produce the same CDR3. This sample was included in a study of shared clonotypes between healthy human individuals. Notes on the study in general: Estimated richness values were generally larger in naive subsets than in memory subsets. In a few donors, around 5% of naive CD4 clonotypes appeared in common.

This table comes from immunoSEQ multiplex PCR, and its TCRdb copy is limited to in-frame clones, with some not included. The repertoire holds millions of clones, with 90% to 95% as singletons. Sequenced input: naive CD4+ T cells sorted from blood. The subset was: CD45RA+ positively selected. The TCR comes from a man aged 18 to 35 in good health.

The CDR3 bases are TGCAGCGTTGACAAAGAGGGGGGAGGTGGCTACACCTTC. It codes for CSVDKEGGGGYTF. The V and J genes are TRBV29-1 and TRBJ1-2; TRBD1 is a possible D gene (6 bases). This CDR3 is built from 13 residues. Trimming removed 3 bases at V and 7 bases at J, with 15 bases between. The V gene's germline CDR1 is SQVTM and CDR2 ANQGSEA.